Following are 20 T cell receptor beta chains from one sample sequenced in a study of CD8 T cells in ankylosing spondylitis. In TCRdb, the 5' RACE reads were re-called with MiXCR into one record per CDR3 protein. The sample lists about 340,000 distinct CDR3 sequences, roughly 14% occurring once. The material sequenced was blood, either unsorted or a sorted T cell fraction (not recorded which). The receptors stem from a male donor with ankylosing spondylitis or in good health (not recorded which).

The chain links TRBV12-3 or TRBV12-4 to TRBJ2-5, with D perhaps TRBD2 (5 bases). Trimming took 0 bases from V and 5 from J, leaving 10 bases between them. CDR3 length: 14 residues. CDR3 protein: CASSLAGWRETQYF. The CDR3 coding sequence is TGTGCCAGCAGTTTAGCTGGGTGGAGGGAGACCCAGTACTTC.

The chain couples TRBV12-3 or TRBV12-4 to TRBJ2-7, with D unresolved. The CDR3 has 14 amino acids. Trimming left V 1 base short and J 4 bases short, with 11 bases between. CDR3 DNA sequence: TGTGCCAGCAGTTTAGACGGCAGCCTATACGAGCAGTACTTC. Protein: CASSLDGSLYEQYF.

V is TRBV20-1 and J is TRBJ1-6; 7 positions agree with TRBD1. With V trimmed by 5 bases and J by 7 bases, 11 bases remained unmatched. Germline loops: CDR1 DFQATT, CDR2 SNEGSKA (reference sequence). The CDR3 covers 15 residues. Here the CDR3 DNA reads TGCAGTGCTCACATTACGGGACAGAGAAATTCACCCCTCCACTTT. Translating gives CSAHITGQRNSPLHF.

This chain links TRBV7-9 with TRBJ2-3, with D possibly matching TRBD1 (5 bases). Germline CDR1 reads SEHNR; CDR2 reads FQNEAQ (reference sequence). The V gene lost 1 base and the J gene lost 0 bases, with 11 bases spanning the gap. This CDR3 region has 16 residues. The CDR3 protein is CASSLVRGWSTDTQYF. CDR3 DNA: TGTGCCAGCAGCTTAGTTAGGGGCTGGAGCACAGATACGCAGTATTTT.

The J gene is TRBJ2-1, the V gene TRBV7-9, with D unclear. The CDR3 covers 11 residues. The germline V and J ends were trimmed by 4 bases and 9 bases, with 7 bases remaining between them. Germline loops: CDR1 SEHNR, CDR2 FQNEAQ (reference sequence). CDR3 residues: CASSSRSEQFF. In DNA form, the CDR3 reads TGTGCCAGCAGCTCGAGGAGTGAGCAGTTCTTC.

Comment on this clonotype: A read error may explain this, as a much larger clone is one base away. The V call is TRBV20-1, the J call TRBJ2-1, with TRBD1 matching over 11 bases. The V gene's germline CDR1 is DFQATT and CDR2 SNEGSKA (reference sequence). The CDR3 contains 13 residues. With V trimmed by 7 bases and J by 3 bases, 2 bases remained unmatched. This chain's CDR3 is CSGGQGGYNEQFF. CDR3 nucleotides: TGCAGTGGGGGACAGGGGGGCTACAATGAGCAGTTCTTC.

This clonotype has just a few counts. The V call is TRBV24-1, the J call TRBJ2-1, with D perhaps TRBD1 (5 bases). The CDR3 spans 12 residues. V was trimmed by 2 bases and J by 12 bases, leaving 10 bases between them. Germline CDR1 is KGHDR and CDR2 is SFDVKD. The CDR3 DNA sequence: TGTGCCACCAGTGATTCCAGGGAAGGGCAGTTCTTC. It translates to CATSDSREGQFF.

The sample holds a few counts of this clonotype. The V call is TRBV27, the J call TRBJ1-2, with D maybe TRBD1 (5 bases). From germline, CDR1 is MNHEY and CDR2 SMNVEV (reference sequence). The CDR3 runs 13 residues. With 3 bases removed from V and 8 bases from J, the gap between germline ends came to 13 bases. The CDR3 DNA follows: TGTGCCAGCAGTTTGCTGGTAGGGGACGGCTACACCTTC. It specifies CASSLLVGDGYTF.

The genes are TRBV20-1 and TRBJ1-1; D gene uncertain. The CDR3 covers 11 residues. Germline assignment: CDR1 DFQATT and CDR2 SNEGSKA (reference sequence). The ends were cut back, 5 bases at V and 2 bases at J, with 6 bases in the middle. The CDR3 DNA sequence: TGCAGTGCTGTAACTAACACTGAAGCTTTCTTT. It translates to CSAVTNTEAFF.

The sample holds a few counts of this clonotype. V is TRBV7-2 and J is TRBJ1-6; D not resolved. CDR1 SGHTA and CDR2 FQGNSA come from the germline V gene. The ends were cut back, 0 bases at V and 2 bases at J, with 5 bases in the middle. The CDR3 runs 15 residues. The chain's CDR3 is CASSLAGAYNSPLHF. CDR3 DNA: TGTGCCAGCAGCTTAGCGGGAGCCTATAATTCACCCCTCCACTTT.

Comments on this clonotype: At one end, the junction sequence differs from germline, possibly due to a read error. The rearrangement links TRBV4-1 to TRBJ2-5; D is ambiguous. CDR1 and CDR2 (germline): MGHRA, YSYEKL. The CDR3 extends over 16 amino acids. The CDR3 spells CASSQDGLEGSENQYF. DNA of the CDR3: TGCGCCAGCAGCCAAGATGGGTTAGAAGGGTCCGAGAACCAGTACTTC.

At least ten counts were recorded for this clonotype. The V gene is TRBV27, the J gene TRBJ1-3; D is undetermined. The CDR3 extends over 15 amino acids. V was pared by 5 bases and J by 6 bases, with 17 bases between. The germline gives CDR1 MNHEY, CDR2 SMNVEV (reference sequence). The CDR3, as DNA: TGTGCCAGCAGTAAATCGGGAATAGGAGCAAACACCATATATTTT. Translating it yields CASSKSGIGANTIYF.

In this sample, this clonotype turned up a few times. CDR3 nucleotides: TGTGCCAGCAGTTCTGGGGGGACTACTAATGAAAAACTGTTTTTT. This codes for CASSSGGTTNEKLFF. The rearrangement joins TRBV12-3 or TRBV12-4 to TRBJ1-4; D is perhaps TRBD1 (5 bases). V was trimmed by 4 bases and J by 2 bases, leaving 11 bases between them. CDR3 length equals 15 residues.

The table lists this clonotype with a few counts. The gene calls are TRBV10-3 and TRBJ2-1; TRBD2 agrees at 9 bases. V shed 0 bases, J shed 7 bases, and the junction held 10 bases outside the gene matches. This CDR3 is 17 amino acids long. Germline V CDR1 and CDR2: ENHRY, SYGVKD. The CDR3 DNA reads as TGTGCCATCAGTGAGTCGAAGGGACTAGCAAGGAAGAATGAGCAGTTCTTC. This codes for CAISESKGLARKNEQFF.

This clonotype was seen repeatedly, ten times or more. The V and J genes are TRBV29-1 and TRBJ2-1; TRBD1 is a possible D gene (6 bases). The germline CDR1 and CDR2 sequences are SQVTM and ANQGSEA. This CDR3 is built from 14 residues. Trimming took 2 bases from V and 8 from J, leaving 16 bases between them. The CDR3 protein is CSVERGQGLDEQFF. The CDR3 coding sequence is TGCAGCGTTGAAAGGGGTCAGGGGTTAGATGAGCAGTTCTTC.

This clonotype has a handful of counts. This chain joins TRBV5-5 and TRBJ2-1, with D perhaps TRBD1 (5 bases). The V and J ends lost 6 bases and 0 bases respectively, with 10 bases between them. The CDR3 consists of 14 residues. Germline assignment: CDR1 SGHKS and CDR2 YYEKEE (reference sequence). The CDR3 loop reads CASTTGLSYNEQFF. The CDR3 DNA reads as TGTGCCAGCACAACAGGCCTCTCCTACAATGAGCAGTTCTTC.

CDR3: CASTPFRDRPDTQYF. DNA of the CDR3: TGTGCCAGCACCCCGTTCCGGGACAGACCAGATACGCAGTATTTT. The V call is TRBV5-8, the J call TRBJ2-3; 7 bases line up with TRBD1. Germline values: CDR1 SGHTS, CDR2 YDEGEE. The CDR3 is 15 amino acids. V lost 6 bases to trimming and J lost 4 bases; unmatched junction nucleotides: 11.

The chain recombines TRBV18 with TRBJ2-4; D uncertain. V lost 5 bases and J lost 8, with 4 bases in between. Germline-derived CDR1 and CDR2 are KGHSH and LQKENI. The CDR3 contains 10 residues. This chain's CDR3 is CASSKDIQYF. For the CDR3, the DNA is TGTGCCAGCTCAAAAGACATTCAGTACTTC.

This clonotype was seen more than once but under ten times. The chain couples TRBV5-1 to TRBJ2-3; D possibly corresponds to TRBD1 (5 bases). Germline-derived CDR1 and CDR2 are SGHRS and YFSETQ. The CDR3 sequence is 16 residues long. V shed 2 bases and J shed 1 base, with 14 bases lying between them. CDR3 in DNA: TGCGCCAGCAGCTTAGGCGGACATAGGGGCACAGATACGCAGTATTTT. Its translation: CASSLGGHRGTDTQYF.

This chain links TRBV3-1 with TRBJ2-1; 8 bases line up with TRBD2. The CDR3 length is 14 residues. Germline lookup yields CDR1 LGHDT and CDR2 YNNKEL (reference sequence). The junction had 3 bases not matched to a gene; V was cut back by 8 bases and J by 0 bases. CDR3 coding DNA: TGTGCCAGCGATCGGGGGGGCTCCTACAATGAGCAGTTCTTC. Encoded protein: CASDRGGSYNEQFF.